The clone carrying this T cell receptor (beta chain) was seen many times. What it binds is not known. The data belong to a study of T cell repertoires in cytomegalovirus infection. Study-wide context: Public TCR beta signatures indicated both CMV infection and matching HLA type. Findings of the study overall: Dominant in the ex vivo response were TCR beta clonotypes restricted by HLA-C and specific for CMV.

TCRdb re-called the reads with MiXCR, one entry per CDR3 protein. This table has about 740,000 distinct CDR3 sequences, roughly 35% appearing once. Input material: PBMCs. The source is a human donor in good health (CMV status not recorded). Some clones in this sample may be carry-over from other donors' samples.

The CDR3 is CASSLGQGHGYTF. The CDR3 nucleotides read TGTGCCAGCAGCTTAGGACAGGGCCATGGCTACACCTTC. The chain employs TRBV7-3 and TRBJ1-2; 8 bases agree with TRBD1. The CDR3 consists of 13 residues. V shed 2 bases, J shed 6 bases, and the junction held 2 bases outside the gene matches. CDR1 and CDR2 from the germline V gene are SGHTA and FQGTGA. Combining the CDR3 with reference TRBV7-3 and TRBJ1-2 gives the whole variable domain GAGVSQTPSNKVTEKGKYVELRCDPISGHTALYWYRQSLGQGPEFLIYFQGTGAADDSGLPNDRFFAVRPEGSVSTLKIQRTERGDSAVYLCASSLGQGHGYTFGSGTRLTVV.